A selection of T cell receptor beta chains follows, all from one sample in a study of beta chain features in type 1 diabetes. Sequencing used immunoSEQ multiplex PCR; TCRdb keeps in-frame clones, though not all of them. The sample holds 850,000 to 900,000 clones, about 17% seen once. Sequencing was performed on naive CD4+ T cells from blood. The receptors come from a woman between 18 and 29 years old in good health. CDR3s include the opening cysteine and the closing phenylalanine or tryptophan. The D gene is left open where the match is weak. Clone size, where shown, is once, few, many, or a class for clones that have expanded.

TRBV28	NA	NA	TRBJ1-2	TGTGCCAGCAGTTTGAGCCGGCAGGCGAATTATGGCTACACCTTC	CASSLSRQANYGYTF
TRBV19	few	TRBD2	TRBJ2-7	TGTGCCAGTAGTATCGGCGGGAGCCTGCCCCACGAGCAGTACTTC	CASSIGGSLPHEQYF
TRBV5-4	few	TRBD2	TRBJ2-3	TGTGCCAGCAGCAAAAGACTAGCGGGGAACACAGATACGCAGTATTTT	CASSKRLAGNTDTQYF
TRBV5-1	NA	NA	TRBJ1-1	TGCGCCAGCAGCGTCGGTCAGTCCCAATCTATGAACACTGAAGCTTTCTTT	CASSVGQSQSMNTEAFF
TRBV28	NA	TRBD1	TRBJ2-1	TGTGCCAGCAGAGGGACAGGGAGAGGCAATGAGCAGTTCTTC	CASRGTGRGNEQFF
TRBV6-5	NA	NA	TRBJ1-2	TGTGCCAGCAGTTACTCCCAGGGCCTCTATGGCTACACCTTC	CASSYSQGLYGYTF
TRBV28	few	NA	TRBJ1-2	TGTGCCAGCAGTTTACGGGGGGCGACAGCTCTCTATGGCTACACCTTC	CASSLRGATALYGYTF
TRBV28	NA	NA	TRBJ1-1	TGTGCCAGCACCAACCCGGGGTCTGGGACTGAAGCTTTCTTT	CASTNPGSGTEAFF
TRBV5-6	NA	NA	TRBJ2-5	TGTGCCAGCAGCTTGTCGTTCGGTCAAGAGACCCAGTACTTC	CASSLSFGQETQYF
TRBV4-3	many	NA	TRBJ1-4	TGCGCCAGCAGCCAAGATCTGCAGGGGTCTTCAACTAATGAAAAACTGTTTTTT	CASSQDLQGSSTNEKLFF
TRBV7-8	few	TRBD1	TRBJ1-5	TGTGCCAGCAGCCCTCGTGAGGGGGCGGGGGTTCAGCCCCAGCATTTT	CASSPREGAGVQPQHF
TRBV7-9	few	TRBD2	TRBJ2-5	TGTGCCAGCAGTCGACGACTAGCGACAAAAGAGACCCAGTACTTC	CASSRRLATKETQYF
TRBV2	NA	TRBD2	TRBJ2-3	TGTGCCAGCAGTGAAGTTTCCCCGAGACTAGCGGGATTGCTCTCAGATACGCAGTATTTT	CASSEVSPRLAGLLSDTQYF
TRBV11-2	NA	TRBD2	TRBJ2-7	TGTGCCAGCAGCTCGGGACTAGTTACCTACGAGCAGTACTTC	CASSSGLVTYEQYF
TRBV6-5	NA	NA	TRBJ2-2	TGTGCCAGCAGTCGGGGGATGTCCGGGGAGCTGTTTTTT	CASSRGMSGELFF
TRBV2	NA	TRBD2	TRBJ2-1	TGTGCCAGCAGTGAGGTAGCGGGAGGGGGTGAGCAGTTCTTC	CASSEVAGGGEQFF
TRBV2	once	NA	TRBJ1-2	TGTGCCAGCAGTGTTAGGGGGAGTGGTGGCTACACCTTC	CASSVRGSGGYTF
TRBV2	few	NA	TRBJ2-5	TGTGCCAGCAGTGCTGCTAGCGTACTAGAGACCCAGTACTTC	CASSAASVLETQYF
TRBV5-4	few	NA	TRBJ2-1	TGTGCCAGCAGCTTGGTTCTTAATGAGCAGTTCTTC	CASSLVLNEQFF
TRBV18	NA	TRBD2	TRBJ2-7	TGTGCCAGCTCACCAGTGACCGGGACTAGCGGTTACGAGCAGTACTTC	CASSPVTGTSGYEQYF
TRBV27	NA	NA	TRBJ2-2	TGTGCCAGCAGTTTATTTGGGCAACTGAACACCGGGGAGCTGTTTTTT	CASSLFGQLNTGELFF
TRBV28	NA	NA	TRBJ2-7	TGTGCCAGCAGTTTAGTAGTGGGAAACTCCTACGAGCAGTACTTC	CASSLVVGNSYEQYF
TRBV7-8	few	NA	TRBJ1-1	TGTGCCAGCAGCTTAGTCTCCGACACTGAAGCTTTCTTT	CASSLVSDTEAFF
TRBV7-9	NA	NA	TRBJ2-3	TGTGCCAGCAGCTTACTTGTGACAGATACGCAGTATTTT	CASSLLVTDTQYF
TRBV18	NA	TRBD2	TRBJ2-1	TGTGCCAGCTCACCGGGACTAGCCCTATACAATGAGCAGTTCTTC	CASSPGLALYNEQFF
TRBV19	NA	TRBD2	TRBJ2-2	TGTGCCAGTAGTCTTAGCGGGAGTGGCGGGGAGCTGTTTTTT	CASSLSGSGGELFF
TRBV28	few	TRBD2	TRBJ2-3	TGTGCCAGCAGTTCCACACCGGGACTAGCGGGAGGCCCAGATACGCAGTATTTT	CASSSTPGLAGGPDTQYF
TRBV19	NA	TRBD2	TRBJ2-3	TGTGCCAGTAGTATAGGTTCCGGACTAGCGGGAGCAGATACGCAGTATTTT	CASSIGSGLAGADTQYF
TRBV7-8	NA	TRBD1	TRBJ2-1	TGTGCCAGCAGTTTCCGCCGGGACAGGGGCTACAATGAGCAGTTCTTC	CASSFRRDRGYNEQFF